This note documents a single T cell receptor (beta chain) sequence. The entry originates in a study of T cell changes during pregnancy in multiple sclerosis. V trimming: 2 bases; J trimming: 8 bases; junction bases outside the gene matches: 3. CDR3 size: 14 residues. Germline V gives CDR1 SEHNR, CDR2 FQNEAQ (reference sequence). TCRdb's copy holds only in-frame clones and misses some; the assay was immunoSEQ multiplex PCR. The data contain 45,000 to 50,000 clones, approximately 92% of them singletons. The V and J genes are TRBV7-9 and TRBJ1-6; 7 positions agree with TRBD1. This receptor was taken from a female donor with multiple sclerosis, enrolled in a pregnancy study. Specimen: CD8+ T cells from peripheral blood mononuclear cells, collected after pregnancy. The CDR3, as DNA: TGTGCCAGCAGCTTAATAGGGGGCCATTCACCCCTCCACTTT. Protein product: CASSLIGGHSPLHF.